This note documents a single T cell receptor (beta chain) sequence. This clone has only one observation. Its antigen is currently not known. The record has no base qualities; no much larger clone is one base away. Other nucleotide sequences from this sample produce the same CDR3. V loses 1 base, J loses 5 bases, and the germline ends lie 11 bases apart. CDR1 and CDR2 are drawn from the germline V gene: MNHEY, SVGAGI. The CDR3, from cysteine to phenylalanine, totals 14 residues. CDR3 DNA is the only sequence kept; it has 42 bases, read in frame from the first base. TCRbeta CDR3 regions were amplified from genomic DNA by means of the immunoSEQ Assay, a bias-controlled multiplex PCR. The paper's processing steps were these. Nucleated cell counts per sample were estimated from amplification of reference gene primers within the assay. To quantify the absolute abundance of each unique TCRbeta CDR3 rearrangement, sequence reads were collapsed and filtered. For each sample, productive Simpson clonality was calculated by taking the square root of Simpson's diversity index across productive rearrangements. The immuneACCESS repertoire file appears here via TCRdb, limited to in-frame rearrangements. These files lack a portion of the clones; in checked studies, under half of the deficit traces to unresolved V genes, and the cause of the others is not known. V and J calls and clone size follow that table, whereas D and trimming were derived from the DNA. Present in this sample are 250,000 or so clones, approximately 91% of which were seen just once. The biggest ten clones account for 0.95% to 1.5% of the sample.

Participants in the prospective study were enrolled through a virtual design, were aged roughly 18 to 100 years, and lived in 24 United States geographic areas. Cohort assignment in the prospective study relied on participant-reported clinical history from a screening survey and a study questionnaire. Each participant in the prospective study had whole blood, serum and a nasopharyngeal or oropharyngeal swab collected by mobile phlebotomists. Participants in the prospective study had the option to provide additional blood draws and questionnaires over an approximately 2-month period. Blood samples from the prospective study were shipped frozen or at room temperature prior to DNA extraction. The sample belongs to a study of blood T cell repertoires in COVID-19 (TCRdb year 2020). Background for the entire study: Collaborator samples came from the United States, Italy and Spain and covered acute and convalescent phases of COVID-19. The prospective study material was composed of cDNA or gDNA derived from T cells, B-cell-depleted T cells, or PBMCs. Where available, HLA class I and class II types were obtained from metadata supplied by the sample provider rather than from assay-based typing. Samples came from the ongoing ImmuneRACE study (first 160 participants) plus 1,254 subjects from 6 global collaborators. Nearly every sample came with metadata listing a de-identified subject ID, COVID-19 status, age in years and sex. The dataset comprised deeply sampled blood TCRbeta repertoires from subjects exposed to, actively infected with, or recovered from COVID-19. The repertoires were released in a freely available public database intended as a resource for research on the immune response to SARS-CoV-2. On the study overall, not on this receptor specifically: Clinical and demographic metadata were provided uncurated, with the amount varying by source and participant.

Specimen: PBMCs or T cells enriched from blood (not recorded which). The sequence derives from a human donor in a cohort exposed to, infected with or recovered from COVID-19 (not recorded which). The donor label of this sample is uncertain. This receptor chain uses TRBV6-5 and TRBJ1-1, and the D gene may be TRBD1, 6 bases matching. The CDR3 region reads CASSYLTGGTEAFF. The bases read TGTGCCAGCAGTTACTTGACAGGAGGAACTGAAGCTTTCTTT.